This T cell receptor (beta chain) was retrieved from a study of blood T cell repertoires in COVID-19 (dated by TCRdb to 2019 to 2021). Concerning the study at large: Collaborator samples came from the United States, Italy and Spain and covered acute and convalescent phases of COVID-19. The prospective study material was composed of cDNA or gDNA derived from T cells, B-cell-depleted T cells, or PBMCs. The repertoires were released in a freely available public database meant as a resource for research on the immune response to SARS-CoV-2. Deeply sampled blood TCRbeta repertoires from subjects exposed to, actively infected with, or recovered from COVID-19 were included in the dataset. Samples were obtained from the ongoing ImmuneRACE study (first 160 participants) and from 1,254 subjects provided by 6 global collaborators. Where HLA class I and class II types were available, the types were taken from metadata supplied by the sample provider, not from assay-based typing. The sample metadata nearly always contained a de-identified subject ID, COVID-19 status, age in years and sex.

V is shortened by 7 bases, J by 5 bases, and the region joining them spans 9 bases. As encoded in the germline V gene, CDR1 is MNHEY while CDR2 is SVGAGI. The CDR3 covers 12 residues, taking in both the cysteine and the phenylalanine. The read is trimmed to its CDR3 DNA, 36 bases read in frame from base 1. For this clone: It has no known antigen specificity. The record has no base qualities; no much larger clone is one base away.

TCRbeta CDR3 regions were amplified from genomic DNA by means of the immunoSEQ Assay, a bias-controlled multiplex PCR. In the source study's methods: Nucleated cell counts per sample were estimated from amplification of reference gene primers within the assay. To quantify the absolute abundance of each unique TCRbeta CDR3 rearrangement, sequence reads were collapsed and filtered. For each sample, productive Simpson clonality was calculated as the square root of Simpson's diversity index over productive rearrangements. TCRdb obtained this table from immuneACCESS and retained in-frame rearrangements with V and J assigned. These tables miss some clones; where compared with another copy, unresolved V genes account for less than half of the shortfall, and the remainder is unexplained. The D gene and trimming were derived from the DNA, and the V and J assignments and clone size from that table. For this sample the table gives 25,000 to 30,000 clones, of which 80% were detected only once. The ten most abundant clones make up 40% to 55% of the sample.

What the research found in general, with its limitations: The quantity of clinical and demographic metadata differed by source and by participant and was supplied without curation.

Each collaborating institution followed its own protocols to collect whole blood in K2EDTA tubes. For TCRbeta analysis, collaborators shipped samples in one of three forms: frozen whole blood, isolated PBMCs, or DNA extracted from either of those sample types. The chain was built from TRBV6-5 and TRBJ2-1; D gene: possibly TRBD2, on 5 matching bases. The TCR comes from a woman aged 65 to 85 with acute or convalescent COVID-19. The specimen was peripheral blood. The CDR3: CASIPGNNEQFF. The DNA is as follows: TGTGCCAGCATCCCGGGAAACAATGAGCAGTTCTTC.